The 14 T cell receptor beta chains given below trace back to one sample, sequenced in a study of T cells in Graves' hyperthyroidism and ophthalmopathy. Amplified TCR beta CDR3 regions derived from RNA transcripts. RT-PCR in the first round (using the HTBI primer set) targeted the TCR CDR3. TCRdb re-derived calls from the multiplex PCR reads in MiXCR, one entry per CDR3 protein. The table has more than 300,000 distinct CDR3 sequences, 15% to 20% seen once; the top ten hold about a third. Sequenced material: blood. These receptors were taken from a young woman with Graves' hyperthyroidism that later progressed to Graves' ophthalmopathy.

The table lists this clonotype with many counts. The rearrangement joins TRBV11-2 to TRBJ2-1, with a weak D call TRBD2 (5 bases). Trimming shortened V by 0 bases and J by 2 bases, and 8 bases separated the two germline ends. The CDR3 consists of 15 residues. Per the germline V gene, CDR1 is SGHAT and CDR2 is FQNNGV. CDR3 nucleotides: TGTGCCAGCAGCTTAGACGGGATCACCTACAATGAGCAGTTCTTC. Protein: CASSLDGITYNEQFF.

CDR3: CASSPIDPYEQYF. As DNA, the CDR3 is TGTGCCAGCTCACCTATCGACCCATACGAGCAGTACTTC. The chain has TRBV18 and TRBJ2-7; D not certain. Trimming cost V 3 bases and J 4 bases, with 10 bases left between them. Germline-derived CDR1 and CDR2 are KGHSH and LQKENI. The CDR3 consists of 13 residues.

This clonotype was counted at least ten times. The chain combines TRBV11-2 with TRBJ2-2, with no clear D. Looked up from germline, CDR1 is SGHAT and CDR2 is FQNNGV. CDR3 length equals 13 residues. The V and J ends lost 0 bases and 6 bases respectively, with 5 bases between them. This CDR3 reads CASSLDWSGELFF. The CDR3 nucleotides are TGTGCCAGCAGCTTAGATTGGTCCGGGGAGCTGTTTTTT.

This clonotype was counted at least ten times. The chain employs TRBV6-1 and TRBJ1-1, with D tentatively TRBD1 (6 bases). The CDR3 has 14 residues. Trimming took off 5 bases at V and 4 bases at J, with 14 bases between the two ends. Looked up from germline, CDR1 is MNHNS and CDR2 is SASEGT. CDR3 loop: CASSSLGGITEAFF. The CDR3, as DNA: TGTGCCAGCAGTAGCCTAGGGGGGATCACTGAAGCTTTCTTT.

Many counts were recorded for this clonotype. The chain carries TRBV14 and TRBJ1-1; 8 bases are a match to TRBD1. In germline, CDR1 is SGHDN, CDR2 FVKESK. The V gene end was trimmed by 4 bases and the J gene end by 4 bases; junction bases not matched to a gene: 8. The CDR3 extends over 15 amino acids. CDR3 amino acids: CASSRSGGAGTEAFF. CDR3 coding DNA: TGTGCCAGCAGCCGATCAGGGGGCGCAGGCACTGAAGCTTTCTTT.

This clonotype was counted at least ten times. The V gene is TRBV11-2, the J gene TRBJ1-2; D gene unclear. V lost 0 bases and J lost 0, with 8 bases in between. There are 15 residues in the CDR3. The germline CDR1 and CDR2 sequences are SGHAT and FQNNGV. The CDR3 DNA reads TGTGCCAGCAGCTTAGATTATATAGCTAACTATGGCTACACCTTC. Encoded protein: CASSLDYIANYGYTF.

This clonotype was observed at least ten times. The chain recombines TRBV6-5 with TRBJ2-7; 7 bases map to TRBD1. Germline V lookup: CDR1 MNHEY, CDR2 SVGAGI. The CDR3 totals 12 residues. Germline trimming cut 6 bases from V and 3 bases from J; bases unmatched to any gene: 2. CDR3: CASRYRGYEQYF. The CDR3 DNA sequence: TGTGCCAGCAGGTACAGGGGCTACGAGCAGTACTTC.

This clonotype was found many times. The rearrangement joins TRBV24-1 to TRBJ2-7, with D uncertain. The CDR3 loop spans 12 amino acids. Germline CDR1 KGHDR, CDR2 SFDVKD. Deletions cut 5 bases from V and 0 bases from J, with 4 bases between. CDR3 loop: CATSAGSYEQYF. CDR3 nucleotides: TGTGCCACCAGTGCAGGCTCCTACGAGCAGTACTTC.

This clonotype was found many times. The chain has TRBV30 and TRBJ1-2; D perhaps matches TRBD1 (5 bases). Deletions cut 0 bases from V and 3 bases from J, with 11 bases between. The V gene's germline CDR1 is GTSNPN and CDR2 SVGIG (reference sequence). The CDR3 contains 14 residues. The CDR3 region has the DNA TGTGCCTGGAGTGTAGGGGTCGGAGACTATGGCTACACCTTC. The encoded protein is CAWSVGVGDYGYTF.

The rearrangement joins TRBV28 to TRBJ2-2, with D hard to call. This CDR3 is 13 amino acids long. Germline V gene lookup returns CDR1 MDHEN and CDR2 SYDVKM. Trimming left V 5 bases short and J 7 bases short, with 11 bases between. This chain's CDR3 is CASSRTSIGELFF. The CDR3 DNA reads as TGTGCCAGCAGTCGAACTTCGATCGGGGAGCTGTTTTTT. The entire variable domain, with the rest obtained from reference TRBV28 and TRBJ2-2, is as follows: DVKVTQSSRYLVKRTGEKVFLECVQDMDHENMFWYRQDPGLGLRLIYFSYDVKMKEKGDIPEGYSVSREKKERFSLILESASTNQTSMYLCASSRTSIGELFFGEGSRLTVL.

The chain employs TRBV2 and TRBJ2-4; no clear D. This CDR3 comprises 14 residues. Germline V lookup: CDR1 SNHLY, CDR2 FYNNEI. V was clipped by 10 bases and J by 1 base, with 14 bases between them. In DNA form, the CDR3 reads TGTGCCACTTCAAACGCTGTTGCCAAAAACATTCAGTACTTC. It specifies CATSNAVAKNIQYF.

This clonotype occurred many times. One junction end does not reproduce the germline sequence, and a read error may be involved. This sequence joins TRBV2 and TRBJ2-6; weak D call: TRBD2 (6 bases). Germline CDR1 and CDR2: SNHLY and FYNNEI. The CDR3 has 15 residues. In DNA form, the CDR3 reads TGTGCCAGAGGCCCCGGGGAGGCTGGGACCAACGTCCTGACTTTC. Translation gives CARGPGEAGTNVLTF.

Remarks on this clonotype: One junction end does not reproduce the germline sequence, and a read error may be involved. V usage is TRBV4-1 and J usage is TRBJ1-1; TRBD1 aligns across 7 bases. The CDR3 has 15 residues. Germline values: CDR1 MGHRA, CDR2 YSYEKL. The CDR3 nucleotides read TGCGCCAGCGGCCAAGGGGGCCCGTCGAACGCGGAAGCTTTCTTT. This sequence encodes CASGQGGPSNAEAFF.

This clonotype was observed a few times. This rearrangement joins TRBV5-1 to TRBJ2-1; 11 bases fit TRBD2. The CDR3 loop spans 17 amino acids. Looked up from germline, CDR1 is SGHRS and CDR2 is YFSETQ. The V and J ends lost 0 bases and 2 bases, in that order; junction bases with no gene match: 4. CDR3 DNA sequence: TGCGCCAGCAGCTTGGCCATACTAGCGGGGGCCTACAATGAGCAGTTCTTC. This translates into CASSLAILAGAYNEQFF.